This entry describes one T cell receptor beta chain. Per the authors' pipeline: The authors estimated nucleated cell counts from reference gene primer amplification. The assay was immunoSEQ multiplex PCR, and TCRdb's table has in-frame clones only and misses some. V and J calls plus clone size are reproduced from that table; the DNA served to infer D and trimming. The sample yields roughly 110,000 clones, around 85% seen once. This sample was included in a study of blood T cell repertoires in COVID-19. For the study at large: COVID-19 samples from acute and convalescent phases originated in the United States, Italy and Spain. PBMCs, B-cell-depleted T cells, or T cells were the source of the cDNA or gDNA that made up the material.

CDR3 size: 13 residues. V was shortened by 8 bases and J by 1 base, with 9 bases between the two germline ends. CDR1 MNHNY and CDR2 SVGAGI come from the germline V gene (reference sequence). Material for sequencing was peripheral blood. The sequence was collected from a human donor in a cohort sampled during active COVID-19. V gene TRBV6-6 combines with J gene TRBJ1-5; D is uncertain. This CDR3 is CASGETSNQPQHF. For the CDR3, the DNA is TGTGCCAGCGGTGAGACAAGCAATCAGCCCCAGCATTTT.